This entry describes one T cell receptor beta chain. Its antigen is unknown. This specimen belongs to a study of cytomegalovirus exposure and HLA in healthy donors. Study-wide results and limits: In presence/absence analyses, roughly uniform sequencing depth across donors was assumed.

Use of 60 Vbeta and 13 Jbeta primers characterized the PCR. Per the original data handling: Some 10 million shared chains were among the about 80 million unique TCR beta chains that a later analysis counted. Profiling relied on immunoSEQ multiplex PCR, and the TCRdb table lists in-frame clones only, not all of them. The DNA was the basis for D and trimming; V, J and clone size are from that table. This table holds about 120,000 clones, about 80% found once. CDR3 length equals 15 residues. Germline values: CDR1 MNHNS, CDR2 SASEGT. Deletions cut 7 bases from V and 5 bases from J, with 15 bases between. As for the donors, each was a healthy bone marrow donor.

Sequencing was carried out using PBMCs. The chain couples TRBV6-1 to TRBJ1-6; tentatively, D is TRBD1 (6 bases). The TCR sequence derives from a man in his fifties or sixties in good health and CMV-seropositive. Here the CDR3 DNA reads TGTGCCAGCACCAGAGGACAGAACGATAATTCACCCCTCCACTTT. This encodes CASTRGQNDNSPLHF.